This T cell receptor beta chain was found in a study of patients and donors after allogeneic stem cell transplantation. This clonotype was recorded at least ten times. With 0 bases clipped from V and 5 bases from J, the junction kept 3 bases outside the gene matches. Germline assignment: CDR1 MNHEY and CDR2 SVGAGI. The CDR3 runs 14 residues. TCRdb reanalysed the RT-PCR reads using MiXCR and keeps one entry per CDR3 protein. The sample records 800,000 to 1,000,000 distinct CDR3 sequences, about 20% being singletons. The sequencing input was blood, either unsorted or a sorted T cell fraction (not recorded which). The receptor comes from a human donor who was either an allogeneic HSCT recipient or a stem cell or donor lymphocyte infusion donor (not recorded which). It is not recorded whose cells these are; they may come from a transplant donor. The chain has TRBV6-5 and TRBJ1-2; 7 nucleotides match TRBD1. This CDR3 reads CASSYSRGPYGYTF. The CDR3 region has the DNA TGTGCCAGCAGTTACTCGAGGGGGCCGTATGGCTACACCTTC.